This T cell receptor (beta chain) was recovered during a study of blood T cell repertoires in COVID-19 (dated by TCRdb to the early 2020s). Notes on the research overall: Samples from collaborators originated in the United States, Italy and Spain and spanned both the acute and convalescent phases of COVID-19. The prospective study material was composed of cDNA or gDNA derived from T cells, B-cell-depleted T cells, or PBMCs. Deeply sampled blood TCRbeta repertoires from subjects exposed to, actively infected with, or recovered from COVID-19 were included in the dataset. The repertoires were released in a freely available public database intended as a resource for research on the immune response to SARS-CoV-2. The samples were drawn from two sources: the first 160 participants of the ongoing ImmuneRACE study, and 1,254 subjects contributed by 6 global collaborators. Nearly every sample came with metadata listing a de-identified subject ID, COVID-19 status, age in years and sex. Where available, HLA class I and class II types were obtained from metadata supplied by the sample provider rather than from assay-based typing. What the research found in general, with its limitations: The quantity of clinical and demographic metadata differed by source and by participant and was supplied without curation.

The collaborating institutions used their own protocols to collect whole blood in K2EDTA tubes. For TCRbeta analysis, collaborators shipped samples as frozen whole blood, isolated PBMCs, or DNA extracted from either of those sample types. Turning to this clone: Its target antigen remains unknown. Base quality data are lacking; no much larger clone is found one base away.

V is pared back by 0 bases and J by 4 bases, with 13 bases lying between the germline termini. As encoded in the germline V gene (reference sequence), CDR1 is LGHDT while CDR2 is YNNKEL. Taken from cysteine to phenylalanine, the CDR3 has 17 residues. The CDR3 DNA has 51 bases and is translated from base 1. TCRbeta CDR3 regions were amplified from genomic DNA by means of the immunoSEQ Assay, a bias-controlled multiplex PCR. The original methods were these. Nucleated cell counts per sample were estimated from amplification of reference gene primers within the assay. Sequence reads were collapsed and filtered to measure the absolute abundance of every unique TCRbeta CDR3 rearrangement. For each sample, productive Simpson clonality was calculated as the square root of Simpson's diversity index across productive rearrangements. The clones in this table, taken by TCRdb from immuneACCESS, are in-frame only. Not every clone is retained; where verified, under half of the shortfall comes from an unresolved V gene, and the cause of the rest is unknown. V and J calls and clone size are those listed in that table; D and trimming were worked out from the DNA. This sample holds about 230,000 clones; roughly 84% were observed only once. The ten largest account for 6.5% to 9% of the sample.

The chain is made from TRBV3-1 (or the pseudogene TRBV3-2) and TRBJ1-6; a weak D assignment points to TRBD1 (5 bases agree). The TCR originated in a woman between 45 and 60 years old with acute or convalescent COVID-19. Sample: peripheral blood. The DNA sequence is as follows: TGTGCCAGCAGCCAAGATCTCGGACACCGATATAATTCACCCCTCCACTTT. Translation gives CASSQDLGHRYNSPLHF.